These T cell receptor beta chains were read from a single sample in a study of PD-1 blockade in mismatch repair-deficient tumors. Some clones are missing from TCRdb's copy, which holds only in-frame ones; the method was immunoSEQ multiplex PCR. The sample lists some 100,000 clones, about four fifths seen once, with 6.3% in the top ten. Sample: peripheral blood, taken less than 37 weeks after starting pembrolizumab. Receptors originate from an adult with mismatch repair-deficient cancer. The CDR3 runs from the conserved cysteine through the conserved F or W.

CDR3aa: CASSEARQPTGETQYF; v_gene: TRBV2
CDR3aa: CASSVEVGTSGNTIYF; v_gene: TRBV9
CDR3aa: CASIREIFNQPQHF; v_gene: TRBV2
CDR3aa: CASSLSAGAPGTQYF; v_gene: TRBV7-3
CDR3aa: CASSYFPVETNSQPQHF; v_gene: TRBV5-1
CDR3aa: CASLLAGVNEQFF; v_gene: TRBV28
CDR3aa: CASSLELADTEAFF; v_gene: TRBV5-4
CDR3aa: CASSLDQGAREKLFF; v_gene: TRBV11-2
CDR3aa: CASSIGVSSNEKLFF; v_gene: TRBV19
CDR3aa: CASSPQRKTGELFF; v_gene: TRBV7-6
CDR3aa: CASSKWGGPEETQYF; v_gene: TRBV19
CDR3aa: CAISDVNGGRYGYTF; v_gene: TRBV10-3
CDR3aa: CASSAGQNTEAFF; v_gene: TRBV27
CDR3aa: CASSPWTSGSNEQFF; v_gene: TRBV9
CDR3aa: CASSLSGSYNEQFF; v_gene: TRBV7-2
CDR3aa: CASITGVGNTIYF; v_gene: TRBV19
CDR3aa: CASSPGAEGSNQPQHF; v_gene: TRBV18
CDR3aa: CALHRDRGYEQYF; v_gene: TRBV30
CDR3aa: CASSLGGNGETQYF; v_gene: TRBV13
CDR3aa: CASSSPGTSGWVNEQFF; v_gene: TRBV5-1
CDR3aa: CASSLRPTSGSYNEQFF; v_gene: TRBV7-9
CDR3aa: CASSLAGGRETGELFF; v_gene: TRBV5-1
CDR3aa: CASSQESSGGSYNEQFF; v_gene: TRBV4-2
CDR3aa: CASSHTWTGERDTEAFF; v_gene: TRBV7-2
CDR3aa: CASSLFRGRSDTQYF; v_gene: TRBV5-6
CDR3aa: CASSLDRGQKETQYF; v_gene: TRBV11-2
CDR3aa: CASSLLRTGELFF; v_gene: TRBV11-2
CDR3aa: CASSVSGLGYEQYF; v_gene: TRBV9
CDR3aa: CASSQRGLAKNIQYF; v_gene: TRBV4-1
CDR3aa: CASSSQTGTEAFF; v_gene: TRBV7-9
CDR3aa: CASSLDAGRVNEKLFF; v_gene: TRBV5-1
CDR3aa: CASTQVGGERGSTQYF; v_gene: TRBV25-1
CDR3aa: CASSLDRYEQFF; v_gene: TRBV11-3
CDR3aa: CASSLVAGADTQYF; v_gene: TRBV5-8
CDR3aa: CASSYGGPNTGELFF; v_gene: TRBV6-5
CDR3aa: CASSTPGNHYEQYF; v_gene: TRBV28
CDR3aa: CASSVGGIVNNEQFF; v_gene: TRBV9
CDR3aa: CASSSRRGASPYEQYF; v_gene: TRBV11-3
CDR3aa: CASSLDLTSALVSDTQYF; v_gene: TRBV5-4
CDR3aa: CASSPSVTGDEAFF; v_gene: TRBV7-9
CDR3aa: CASSLNGLASTDTQYF; v_gene: TRBV5-4
CDR3aa: CSVPKGLAGGVLYNEQFF; v_gene: TRBV29-1
CDR3aa: CASTSPGVEQYF; v_gene: TRBV11-1
CDR3aa: CASSSPGESTGNTIYF; v_gene: TRBV7-9
CDR3aa: CASSPNRDGSYNEQFF; v_gene: TRBV4-2
CDR3aa: CASSLEGGRTGELFF; v_gene: TRBV5-1
CDR3aa: CASRGGLQETQYF; v_gene: TRBV10-2
CDR3aa: CASSRDRGEKLFF; v_gene: TRBV5-1
CDR3aa: CAWTPLVSAGLTEAFF; v_gene: TRBV30
CDR3aa: CASSYEGFDYEQYF; v_gene: TRBV6-5
CDR3aa: CASSLPGTEAGELFF; v_gene: TRBV4-2
CDR3aa: CASSLVAGTSGINEQFF; v_gene: TRBV11-3
CDR3aa: CASSADRGEQYF; v_gene: TRBV19
CDR3aa: CASSLGDFRHYNEQFF; v_gene: TRBV11-3
CDR3aa: CASSPGQGAGNEQFF; v_gene: TRBV7-3